Following are 32 T cell receptor beta chains from one sample sequenced in a study of T-cell memory formation after mild COVID-19. A single record per CDR3 protein comes from TCRdb applying MiXCR to the 5' RACE reads. The table has over 400,000 distinct CDR3 sequences, 20% to 25% seen once. The specimen sequenced was PBMCs or a T cell subset sorted from them (not recorded which). All receptors derive from an adult woman who had mild COVID-19 (a few samples of this study predate the infection). Cell type and time point are not known.

The chain couples TRBV9 to TRBJ1-4, with no clear D. The CDR3 spans 15 residues. Germline loops: CDR1 SGDLS, CDR2 YYNGEE. V dropped 0 bases and J dropped 7 bases, with 13 bases sitting between them. The CDR3 region is CASSVAGRAGEKLFF. The CDR3 region has the DNA TGTGCCAGCAGCGTAGCTGGCCGGGCGGGTGAAAAACTGTTTTTT.

The rearrangement links TRBV6-2 or TRBV6-3 to TRBJ1-1; no definite D call. The CDR3 loop spans 11 amino acids. Germline assignment: CDR1 MNHEY and CDR2 SVGEGT. V was trimmed by 2 bases and J by 8 bases, leaving 6 bases between them. The CDR3 sequence: CASSYVGEAFF. DNA for the CDR3: TGTGCCAGCAGTTACGTGGGGGAAGCTTTCTTT.

This clonotype was seen many times. This chain joins TRBV6-5 and TRBJ2-1; no reliable D call. Trimming cost V 5 bases and J 5 bases, with 16 bases left between them. Germline values: CDR1 MNHEY, CDR2 SVGAGI. The length of the CDR3 is 15 residues. In DNA form, the CDR3 reads TGTGCCAGCAGTCGCTCGTGGAATAAGGACAATGAGCAGTTCTTC. Protein: CASSRSWNKDNEQFF.

By frequency in the sample, this clonotype is medium-sized. The J gene is TRBJ2-3, the V gene TRBV15; D is uncertain. V gave up 4 bases and J gave up 2 bases, with 10 bases separating them. CDR1 and CDR2 from the germline V gene are LNHNV and YYDKDF (reference sequence). The CDR3 sequence is 14 residues long. CDR3 protein: CATSKGGDTDTQYF. CDR3 bases: TGTGCCACCAGCAAGGGCGGAGACACAGATACGCAGTATTTT.

The rearrangement uses TRBV19 and TRBJ1-1; 9 bases are a match to TRBD1. Trimming at V came to 4 bases and at J to 3 bases, leaving 6 bases not matched to a gene. This CDR3 has 15 residues. Germline CDR1 and CDR2: LNHDA and SQIVND (reference sequence). CDR3 in DNA: TGTGCCAGTAGTAATCCCGGACAGGGGTACACTGAAGCTTTCTTT. Translated, it gives CASSNPGQGYTEAFF.

This chain links TRBV2 with TRBJ2-3, with 13 bases aligning to TRBD2. The germline V gene encodes CDR1 SNHLY and CDR2 FYNNEI. The CDR3 spans 18 residues. The V segment lost 3 bases and the J segment 5 bases; nucleotides outside the gene matches: 11. In nucleotides, the CDR3 is TGTGCCAGCAGTGAGGAGACTAGCGGGGGGTTAGTTGGAGATACGCAGTATTTT. This translates into CASSEETSGGLVGDTQYF.

The rearrangement links TRBV7-9 to TRBJ1-2; D might be TRBD1 (6 bases). The CDR3 sequence is 13 residues long. The germline V gene has CDR1 SEHNR and CDR2 FQNEAQ (reference sequence). V lost 2 bases and J 3 bases, leaving 7 bases between the germline ends. The DNA of the CDR3 is TGTGCCAGCAGCTTATGGACAGACTATGGCTACACCTTC. It translates to CASSLWTDYGYTF.

J is TRBJ2-3 and V is TRBV29-1; 7 bases fit TRBD2. Germline trimming cut 1 base from V and 2 bases from J; bases unmatched to any gene: 6. Germline CDR1 reads SQVTM; CDR2 reads ANQGSEA. This CDR3 region has 15 residues. This CDR3 is CSVEGASGLTDTQYF. In DNA, the CDR3 is TGCAGCGTTGAAGGGGCTAGCGGACTCACAGATACGCAGTATTTT.

This clonotype has just a few counts. This sequence joins TRBV12-3 or TRBV12-4 and TRBJ2-3; D unclear. V lost 3 bases and J 0 bases, leaving 7 bases between the germline ends. The CDR3 contains 14 residues. Here the CDR3 reads CASSFRASTDTQYF. The DNA of the CDR3 is TGTGCCAGCAGTTTTAGGGCAAGCACAGATACGCAGTATTTT.

In this sample, this clonotype turned up a few times. The rearrangement links TRBV9 to TRBJ2-3; D gene unclear. Between the trimmed V and J ends, which lost 0 bases and 1 base, there was a span of 9 bases. Germline CDR1 and CDR2: SGDLS and YYNGEE. There are 15 residues in the CDR3. The CDR3 nucleotides read TGTGCCAGCAGCGTAGGCGACACTGGCACAGATACGCAGTATTTT. Protein product: CASSVGDTGTDTQYF.

This clonotype turned up a few times. The rearrangement uses TRBV7-3 and TRBJ2-3; 10 nucleotides align to TRBD2. This CDR3 spans 17 amino acids. The junction had 8 bases not matched to a gene; V was cut back by 4 bases and J by 1 base. Germline CDR1 SGHTA, CDR2 FQGTGA. CDR3 bases: TGTGCCAGCAGCTGGGGCTTAGGACTAGCGGGCACAGATACGCAGTATTTT. This codes for CASSWGLGLAGTDTQYF.

This chain links TRBV5-1 with TRBJ2-3; no clear D gene. CDR3 length: 15 residues. Germline-derived CDR1 and CDR2 are SGHRS and YFSETQ. Trimming pared 3 bases from V and 6 bases from J, leaving 17 bases between. CDR3 nucleotide sequence: TGCGCCAGCAGCTCAGGAGAAACGGCGTGGGATACGCAGTATTTT. It codes for CASSSGETAWDTQYF.

This clonotype was found once. Written as DNA, the CDR3 is TGTGCCAGCAGTGAAGAGTTTGGCGGCTACACCTTC. Translation: CASSEEFGGYTF. The gene calls are TRBV2 and TRBJ1-2; D remains ambiguous. CDR3 size: 12 residues. Trimming left V 1 base short and J 8 bases short, with 8 bases between. Germline values: CDR1 SNHLY, CDR2 FYNNEI.

The chain uses TRBV6-5 and TRBJ1-4; D may be TRBD1 (6 bases). The CDR3 has 14 residues. Trimming took off 6 bases at V and 7 bases at J, with 15 bases between the two ends. The germline gives CDR1 MNHEY, CDR2 SVGAGI. The CDR3 region is CASRSQGRGEKLFF. CDR3 coding DNA: TGTGCCAGCAGATCACAGGGTCGGGGTGAAAAACTGTTTTTT.

This clonotype was seen once. This chain uses TRBV6-1 with TRBJ1-1, with D unresolved. Germline CDR1 reads MNHNS; CDR2 reads SASEGT. V shed 6 bases and J shed 5 bases, with 10 bases lying between them. This CDR3 contains 12 residues. In DNA, the CDR3 is TGTGCCAGCAGGGAGCATTTGACTGAAGCTTTCTTT. The encoded protein is CASREHLTEAFF.

The genes are TRBV20-1 and TRBJ2-1, with 8 bases matching TRBD1. This CDR3 comprises 14 residues. Germline CDR1 and CDR2: DFQATT and SNEGSKA (reference sequence). V was pared by 6 bases and J by 3 bases, with 7 bases of the junction left unmatched. In DNA form, the CDR3 reads TGCAGTGCATCCGGGACAGGAGACTACAATGAGCAGTTCTTC. Amino acid sequence: CSASGTGDYNEQFF.

The table lists this clonotype with a few counts. This chain uses TRBV29-1 with TRBJ1-2; D ambiguous. This CDR3 contains 12 residues. CDR1 is SQVTM, CDR2 ANQGSEA, per germline. The CDR3 loop is CRANTADYGYTF. Written as DNA, the CDR3 is TGCAGAGCAAACACGGCTGACTATGGCTACACCTTC.

This clonotype was counted a few times. V usage is TRBV20-1 and J usage is TRBJ2-5, with no clear D. The CDR3 totals 11 residues. Germline V lookup: CDR1 DFQATT, CDR2 SNEGSKA (reference sequence). V gave up 2 bases and J gave up 5 bases, with 6 bases separating them. As DNA, the CDR3 is TGCAGTGCTAGATCGCAGGAGACCCAGTACTTC. This sequence encodes CSARSQETQYF.

This clonotype was seen only a few times. This rearrangement joins TRBV7-9 to TRBJ2-1; 9 bases are a match to TRBD1. The CDR3 sequence is 17 residues long. The J segment lost 3 bases and the V segment lost 5 bases, leaving 11 bases of the junction unmatched. Looked up from germline, CDR1 is SEHNR and CDR2 is FQNEAQ (reference sequence). DNA of the CDR3: TGTGCCAGCAGCAGCGGAACACAGGGGGCATTCTACAATGAGCAGTTCTTC. This encodes CASSSGTQGAFYNEQFF.

This clonotype has only a few counts. V usage is TRBV5-1 and J usage is TRBJ2-2, with a weak D call TRBD1 (6 bases). The CDR3 sequence is 15 residues long. Trimming took 0 bases from V and 7 from J, leaving 13 bases between them. CDR1 is SGHRS, CDR2 YFSETQ, per germline. The CDR3 DNA reads as TGCGCCAGCAGCTTGGTTCAGGGGAGCCACGGGGAGCTGTTTTTT. Translation gives CASSLVQGSHGELFF.

This clonotype was observed a handful of times. The genes are TRBV29-1 and TRBJ2-5; D is perhaps TRBD1 (7 bases). The CDR3 totals 13 residues. Trimming cost V 6 bases and J 3 bases, with 14 bases left between them. CDR1 is SQVTM and CDR2 is ANQGSEA in the germline V gene. The CDR3 nucleotides read TGCAGCGTGGGGGGACAGCAAAAAGAGACCCAGTACTTC. It codes for CSVGGQQKETQYF.

This clonotype was detected only a few times. V and J are TRBV7-2 and TRBJ1-6, with D unclear. Trimming took 4 bases from V and 14 from J, leaving 15 bases between them. Per the germline V gene, CDR1 is SGHTA and CDR2 is FQGNSA. The CDR3 loop spans 13 amino acids. CDR3 nucleotides: TGTGCCAGCAGCTCGATAGACCCTACCACCCTCCACTTT. It yields the protein CASSSIDPTTLHF.

This clonotype was observed a few times. This rearrangement joins TRBV27 to TRBJ1-6; D remains unclear. V shed 6 bases and J shed 9 bases, with 18 bases lying between them. The CDR3 is made up of 15 amino acids. Germline CDR1 and CDR2: MNHEY and SMNVEV (reference sequence). CDR3 loop: CASRRETSLSSPLHF. CDR3 bases: TGTGCCAGCAGGAGGGAGACAAGCTTGAGTTCACCCCTCCACTTT.

This clonotype was recorded at least ten times. This chain links TRBV11-2 with TRBJ2-2; 9 nucleotides match TRBD2. The trim removed 4 bases at V and 6 bases at J, leaving 12 bases unmatched. CDR3 length equals 17 residues. CDR1 is SGHAT, CDR2 FQNNGV, per germline. This CDR3 reads CASSSKSLAGRAGELFF. Written as DNA, the CDR3 is TGTGCCAGCAGCTCGAAGTCCCTAGCGGGGAGGGCCGGGGAGCTGTTTTTT.

The chain recombines TRBV6-6 with TRBJ2-7, with 7 bases that match TRBD2. V shed 7 bases, J shed 2 bases, and the junction held 5 bases outside the gene matches. Per germline, CDR1 MNHNY and CDR2 SVGAGI (reference sequence). The CDR3 is 13 residues long. Here the CDR3 DNA reads TGTGCCAGCACCTCTAGCGGAACCTACGAGCAGTACTTC. It translates to CASTSSGTYEQYF.

This clonotype was detected a few times. The chain carries TRBV3-1 and TRBJ2-1, with 9 bases identical to TRBD1. J lost 7 bases, V lost 4 bases, and 2 bases had no gene match. This CDR3 has 13 residues. Germline assignment: CDR1 LGHDT and CDR2 YNNKEL (reference sequence). The CDR3: CASSPGQGNEQFF. Here the CDR3 DNA reads TGTGCCAGCAGCCCCGGACAGGGGAATGAGCAGTTCTTC.

This clonotype was recorded a few times. The chain joins TRBV9 to TRBJ2-4; D uncertain. V lost 5 bases, J lost 1 base, and 16 bases lay in between. This CDR3 region has 16 residues. In germline, CDR1 is SGDLS, CDR2 YYNGEE. The CDR3 nucleotides are TGTGCCAGCAGTCACTCTGTGGTGGTCGCCAAAAACATTCAGTACTTC. As protein: CASSHSVVVAKNIQYF.

There are a few counts of this clonotype. J is TRBJ1-5 and V is TRBV15, with D uncertain. Germline V lookup: CDR1 LNHNV, CDR2 YYDKDF (reference sequence). The CDR3 runs 14 residues. Trimming shortened V by 1 base and J by 0 bases, and 4 bases separated the two germline ends. The CDR3 DNA sequence: TGTGCCACCAGCAGAGGAAATAGCAATCAGCCCCAGCATTTT. Encoded protein: CATSRGNSNQPQHF.

This clonotype was counted between two and nine times. This chain uses TRBV27 with TRBJ1-1, with D possibly TRBD1 on 5 matching bases. V was shortened by 4 bases and J by 5 bases, with 14 bases between the two germline ends. The CDR3 consists of 14 residues. Germline CDR1 MNHEY, CDR2 SMNVEV (reference sequence). The CDR3 coding sequence is TGTGCCAGCAGTTGGGGACGGGGAACTACTGAAGCTTTCTTT. Translating gives CASSWGRGTTEAFF.

This chain uses TRBV10-3 with TRBJ2-5; 9 bases agree with TRBD1. Trimming at V came to 6 bases and at J to 1 base, leaving 3 bases not matched to a gene. Germline loops: CDR1 ENHRY, CDR2 SYGVKD. The CDR3 totals 14 residues. CDR3: CAIRDRGRQETQYF. The CDR3 DNA reads as TGTGCCATCAGGGACAGGGGCCGCCAAGAGACCCAGTACTTC.

The CDR3 DNA follows: TGCGCCAGCAGCTTACGCAGGGACGATGGCTACACCTTC. This encodes CASSLRRDDGYTF. The chain joins TRBV5-1 to TRBJ1-2; D perhaps matches TRBD1 (5 bases). The V and J ends lost 2 bases and 6 bases respectively, with 11 bases between them. The CDR3 covers 13 residues. Germline V lookup: CDR1 SGHRS, CDR2 YFSETQ.

This clonotype showed up just a few times. A junction end diverges from the germline sequence, so it may reflect a read error. The V and J genes are TRBV7-7 and TRBJ2-2, with 9 positions matching TRBD2. The CDR3 is 16 residues long. CDR1 is SSHAT, CDR2 FNYEAQ, per germline (reference sequence). For the CDR3, the DNA is TGTGCTAGCAGCTTAGCCGCGGGAGGGCCGGTCGGGGAGCTGTTTTTT. As protein: CASSLAAGGPVGELFF. The full variable domain, rest sourced from reference TRBV7-7 and TRBJ2-2, is GAGVSQSPRYKVTKRGQDVTLRCDPISSHATLYWYQQALGQGPEFLTYFNYEAQPDKSGLPSDRFSAERPEGSISTLTIQRTEQRDSAMYRCASSLAAGGPVGELFFGEGSRLTVL.